Described below is a single T cell receptor beta chain sequence and its context. The antigen it binds to is not known. There are no base qualities to consult, and no much larger clone falls within one base. These data belong to a study of T cell repertoires in cytomegalovirus infection (dated 2019 in TCRdb). Broadly, across the study: Donor HLA type was relevant to the analysis, because carriage of CMV infection together with the matching HLA type was indicated by public TCR beta signatures.

General conclusions and limits of the study: The ex vivo response was dominated by HLA-C-restricted CMV-specific TCR beta clonotypes, which also provided the single most frequent clonotype in two of eight donors. Cumulative frequency of public TCR beta family members discriminated carriers of CMV infection plus the relevant HLA type in this cohort and an independent approximately 350-donor cohort.

The run used an Illumina HiSeq 1500. The public reads were quality trimmed at Q25 with fastp and then assembled into clones with MiXCR by TCRdb, keeping productive beta chains. When rows share a CDR3 protein, they turn into one entry using the most common DNA and genes. The sample table records 200,000 to 300,000 distinct CDR3 sequences; over 8% of these occur just once. The ten most abundant clones make up around 15% of the sample. From the cysteine up to the phenylalanine, the CDR3 has a length of 14 residues. Only the CDR3 DNA is retained, 42 bases long and in frame from the first base. Germline trimming amounts to 5 bases on V and 3 bases on J, with 7 as the count of junction bases outside the gene matches. For CDR1 and CDR2, the germline V gene lists SGHAT and FQNNGV.

This clonotype originated in a human donor in good health (CMV status not recorded). Some clones in this sample may be carry-over from other donors' samples. Sequencing was carried out using PBMCs. This chain joins TRBV11-2 to TRBJ2-7; the central 7 bases match TRBD1. This receptor carries the CDR3 CASSTMGQIYEQYF. The bases read TGTGCCAGCAGCACCATGGGACAGATCTACGAGCAGTACTTC.